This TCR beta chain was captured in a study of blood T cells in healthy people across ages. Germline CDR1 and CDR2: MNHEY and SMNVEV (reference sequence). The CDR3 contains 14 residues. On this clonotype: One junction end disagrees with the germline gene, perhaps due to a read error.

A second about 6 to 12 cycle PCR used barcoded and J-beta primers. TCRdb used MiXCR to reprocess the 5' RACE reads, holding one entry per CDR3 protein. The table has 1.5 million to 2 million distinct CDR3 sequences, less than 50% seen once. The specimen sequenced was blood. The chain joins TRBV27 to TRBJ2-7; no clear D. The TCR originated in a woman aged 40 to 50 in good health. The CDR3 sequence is CASSLYPDSYERYF. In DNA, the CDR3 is TGTGCCAGCAGTTTATACCCAGACTCCTACGAGCGGTACTTC.